This record looks at one T cell receptor beta chain sequence and its context. Its antigen is not known. This table comes from immunoSEQ multiplex PCR, and its TCRdb copy is limited to in-frame clones, with some not included. The sample includes fewer than 150,000 clones, more than 90% seen only once; the top ten take under 0.2%. The entry originates in a study of graft-versus-host responses after intestinal transplantation. Study summary: Transplantation in recipients was multivisceral, liver-intestinal, or isolated intestinal. After anti-thymocyte globulin induction, recipients took tacrolimus and steroids for about 3 years.

The CDR3 loop spans 14 amino acids. Trimming removed 2 bases from V and 1 base from J, with 7 bases in between. Germline V gene sequence: CDR1 LNHDA, CDR2 SQIVND (reference sequence). Notes on the study in general: Detected in recipient marrow were GvH clones, some of which were first observed in ileum or blood. Early HvG declines after transplant were associated with peak circulating GvH clone levels.

The receptor was isolated from a human donor who received an intestinal transplant. This chain links TRBV19 with TRBJ2-3, with D tentatively TRBD2 (6 bases). Source: unstimulated CD4+ T cells sorted from spleen or lymph node cells, taken before intestinal transplant. The CDR3 DNA follows: TGTGCCAGTAGTATATCTAGCGGCACAGATACGCAGTATTTT. As protein: CASSISSGTDTQYF.